The TCR beta chain under discussion was sequenced for a study of human T cells and chemical hapten exposure. Time point: patch test 1, 2 weeks after DPC sensitization. Specified treatment: therapeutic diphenylcyclopropenone sensitization with weekly scalp DPC. The total RNA was obtained from whole blood that was not fractionated. Attachment of unique molecular identifiers to individual cDNA molecules was performed in the library. Each CDR3 protein gets one entry after TCRdb re-called the RACE reads with MiXCR. The sample consists of some 400,000 distinct CDR3 sequences, roughly 4.8% of them appearing once. The sample holds many counts of this clonotype. The V gene lost 0 bases and the J gene lost 0 bases, with 9 bases spanning the gap. The length of the CDR3 is 14 residues. CDR1 DFQATT and CDR2 SNEGSKA come from the germline V gene (reference sequence).

V usage is TRBV20-1 and J usage is TRBJ2-7; D not resolved. The TCR was taken from a woman aged 45-65 years with alopecia areata. Some clones in this sample may be carry-over from other donors' samples. Material: whole blood, obtained in connection with sensitization to the hapten diphenylcyclopropenone (DPC). The CDR3 reads CSARDILNSYEQYF. The CDR3 DNA sequence: TGCAGTGCTAGAGATATACTGAACTCCTACGAGCAGTACTTC.